Listed below are T cell receptor beta chains from one sample, sequenced in a study of OX40 agonist ivuxolimab in advanced cancers. Sequencing was performed with immunoSEQ multiplex PCR; in TCRdb, only in-frame clones are kept and a portion is missing. Of roughly 65,000 clones in the sample, 88% are singletons; the top ten hold 0.86%. The sequencing here drew on CD4+ or CD8+ T cells sorted from blood, taken in a trial of the OX40 agonist ivuxolimab. The receptors stem from an adult with an advanced solid tumor such as melanoma, head and neck, liver or kidney cancer. CDR3s include the opening cysteine and the closing phenylalanine or tryptophan. The D gene is left open where the match is weak. Clone size appears in some rows only: once, few, many, or a class for an expanded clone.

TRBD2	15	once	TRBV5-1	TRBJ2-1	TGCGCCAGCAGCTTCCTAGCGGACTCCTACAATGAGCAGTTCTTC	CASSFLADSYNEQFF
TRBD1	14	-	TRBV5-6	TRBJ1-5	TGTGCCAGCAGCCGGACAGGGAACAATCAGCCCCAGCATTTT	CASSRTGNNQPQHF
TRBD2	14	-	TRBV29-1	TRBJ2-3	TGCAGCGTGGCCCCTAGCGGGGTCACAGATACGCAGTATTTT	CSVAPSGVTDTQYF
TRBD1	16	-	TRBV5-5	TRBJ2-7	TGTGCCAGCAGCCCCAAAAACTACGGGGACAGCTACGAGCAGTACTTC	CASSPKNYGDSYEQYF
-	15	few	TRBV5-8	TRBJ1-2	TGTGCCAGCAGCGTCCCCTCCGGGAGAACTTTTGGCTACACCTTC	CASSVPSGRTFGYTF
-	19	-	TRBV7-2	TRBJ1-4	TGTGCCAGCAGCTTAGAAACAGGGATTTTTGCTGCAACTAATGAAAAACTGTTTTTT	CASSLETGIFAATNEKLFF
TRBD1	15	-	TRBV6-6	TRBJ1-6	TGTGCCAGCAGTTACTCGAAGACAGGGCAATCACCCCTCCACTTT	CASSYSKTGQSPLHF
-	13	-	TRBV5-5	TRBJ2-7	TGTGCCAGCAGCTTGAGCTGGGTCTACGAGCAGTACTTC	CASSLSWVYEQYF
TRBD1	13	-	TRBV5-1	TRBJ2-5	TGCGCCAGCAGACAGGGGGCCGGAGAGACCCAGTACTTC	CASRQGAGETQYF
-	13	-	TRBV19	TRBJ1-5	TGTGCCAGTAGCACAGACCCGGGGCAGCCCCAGCATTTT	CASSTDPGQPQHF
TRBD1	15	-	TRBV6-5	TRBJ2-7	TGTGCCAGCAGCCGTCGGACAGGGGGTCCGGTCGAGCAGTACTTC	CASSRRTGGPVEQYF
-	13	-	TRBV14	TRBJ2-7	TGTGCCAGCAGCCAAGGAGAGCTCCACGAGCAGTACTTC	CASSQGELHEQYF
TRBD2	17	-	TRBV2	TRBJ2-3	TGTGCCAGCAGTCAACTAGCGGGGCTATGGGGCACAGATACGCAGTATTTT	CASSQLAGLWGTDTQYF
-	15	-	TRBV5-6	TRBJ1-4	TGTGCCAGCAGTGTACGGGGGCAGGGAAATGAAAAACTGTTTTTT	CASSVRGQGNEKLFF
-	13	-	TRBV9	TRBJ2-3	TGTGCCAGCAGCGTAGCTAGGGCAGATACGCAGTATTTT	CASSVARADTQYF
-	12	-	TRBV2	TRBJ2-1	TGTGCCAGCAGGGGCTGGTCCGATGAGCAGTTCTTC	CASRGWSDEQFF
TRBD2	16	-	TRBV5-4	TRBJ2-2	TGTGCCAGCAGCTTGAACCCTAGCGGGTACACCGGGGAGCTGTTTTTT	CASSLNPSGYTGELFF
TRBD2	17	-	TRBV7-9	TRBJ2-2	TGTGCCAGCAGTTCCACGGGACTAGCGACGAACACCGGGGAGCTGTTTTTT	CASSSTGLATNTGELFF
TRBD1	16	-	TRBV23-1	TRBJ2-2	TGCGCCAGCAGTCAGTCCGGGACAGAGAACACCGGGGAGCTGTTTTTT	CASSQSGTENTGELFF
-	15	-	TRBV5-1	TRBJ2-2	TGCGCCAGCAGCCATAGTGGCACCCTCTCCGGGGAGCTGTTTTTT	CASSHSGTLSGELFF
TRBD2	16	-	TRBV15	TRBJ2-3	TGTGCCACCAGCAGAAGAGCGGGGGGACGTACAGATACGCAGTATTTT	CATSRRAGGRTDTQYF
TRBD1	16	-	TRBV6-1	TRBJ1-4	TGTGCCAGCAGTGAGCTCACAGGGGCAACTAATGAAAAACTGTTTTTT	CASSELTGATNEKLFF
-	12	-	TRBV7-6	TRBJ2-7	TGTGCCAGCAGCGTACAGGGTTACGAGCAGTACTTC	CASSVQGYEQYF
TRBD2	16	-	TRBV18	TRBJ2-5	TGTGCCAGCTCACCACCGGGACTAGCGGGAGGAGAGACCCAGTACTTC	CASSPPGLAGGETQYF
-	15	-	TRBV5-4	TRBJ1-6	TGTGCCAGCAGCTTGGGGGGTAACTATAATTCACCCCTCCACTTT	CASSLGGNYNSPLHF
TRBD1	14	once	TRBV7-9	TRBJ1-1	TGTGCCAGCAGCTTCGGACAGGTGAACACTGAAGCTTTCTTT	CASSFGQVNTEAFF
-	15	-	TRBV2	TRBJ2-2	TGTGCCAGCAGTGGTTCGGGGGCAGGCACCGGGGAGCTGTTTTTT	CASSGSGAGTGELFF
-	17	-	TRBV18	TRBJ1-5	TGTGCCAGCTCACCATACGAGAGCTTGGGGGTCCGTCAGCCCCAGCATTTT	CASSPYESLGVRQPQHF
-	11	-	TRBV6-5	TRBJ1-1	TGTGCCAGCAGCACAGGCGTTGAAGCTTTCTTT	CASSTGVEAFF
-	15	-	TRBV10-3	TRBJ2-1	TGTGCCATCAGCACTCACAAGAGCTCCTACAATGAGCAGTTCTTC	CAISTHKSSYNEQFF
TRBD1	14	-	TRBV5-1	TRBJ1-4	TGCGCCAGCAGCCCTGGACAGGGGGCTTATGAACTGTTTTTT	CASSPGQGAYELFF
TRBD1	12	-	TRBV18	TRBJ2-7	TGTGCCAGCTCAAGGGACAGGGACGAGCAGTACTTC	CASSRDRDEQYF
-	13	-	TRBV6-5	TRBJ1-2	TGTGCCATCAGTGATTTATATTCAGGAGGCTACACCTTC	CAISDLYSGGYTF
-	12	-	TRBV6-1	TRBJ1-2	TGTGCCAGCAGCCCAGCATATTATGGCTACACCTTC	CASSPAYYGYTF
-	15	-	TRBV7-9	TRBJ1-1	TGTGCCAGCAGCTTAGCCACAGCGGGACTTGATAAAGCTTTCTTT	CASSLATAGLDKAFF
TRBD1	17	once	TRBV30	TRBJ1-2	TGTGCCTGGAGTCCCCGGACAGGGCGGACCCCCTCGGGGGGCTACACCTTC	CAWSPRTGRTPSGGYTF
-	14	-	TRBV28	TRBJ1-1	TGTGCCAGCACCCCCTCCCGGGCGAACACTGAAGCTTTCTTT	CASTPSRANTEAFF
TRBD2	16	-	TRBV11-2	TRBJ2-1	TGTGCCAGCAGCTTCCCCGGGACTAGCATTGGCAATGAGCAGTTCTTC	CASSFPGTSIGNEQFF
-	15	-	TRBV6-1	TRBJ1-6	TGTGCCAGCAGTAGAACGACAAGAATGGATTCACCCCTCCACTTT	CASSRTTRMDSPLHF
TRBD1	15	-	TRBV9	TRBJ2-3	TGTGCCAGCAGCGACTTGGGACAGCACACAGATACGCAGTATTTT	CASSDLGQHTDTQYF
TRBD2	13	once	TRBV28	TRBJ2-7	TGTGCCATTACGCGGGAGAGCTCCTACGAGCAGTACTTC	CAITRESSYEQYF
-	11	-	TRBV29-1	TRBJ2-7	TGCAGCGTTGATGAAGGCTACGAGCAGTACTTC	CSVDEGYEQYF
TRBD1	15	-	TRBV9	TRBJ1-4	TGTGCCAGCAGCGGTAGGGGGCCTGGTAATGAAAAACTGTTTTTT	CASSGRGPGNEKLFF
-	15	-	TRBV9	TRBJ1-2	TGTGCCAGCAGCGGCTCGCCCGATGGTTTCTATGGCTACACCTTC	CASSGSPDGFYGYTF
TRBD2	15	-	TRBV9	TRBJ2-2	TGTGCCAGCAGCGTAGAGGGACTAGGTCCCGGGGAGCTGTTTTTT	CASSVEGLGPGELFF
-	14	-	TRBV7-2	TRBJ2-3	TGTGCCAGCAGCCTGGGACCACACACAGATACGCAGTATTTT	CASSLGPHTDTQYF
-	15	-	TRBV30	TRBJ1-2	TGTGCCTGGATCCCGACAGGAAGAGCTAACTATGGCTACACCTTC	CAWIPTGRANYGYTF
-	15	-	TRBV7-3	TRBJ2-7	TGTGCCAGCAGCTTCAGGGGATCCCCCCCCACGGAGCAGTACTTC	CASSFRGSPPTEQYF
TRBD2	15	-	TRBV4-1	TRBJ2-7	TGCGCCAGCAGCTTTCTAGCGGGGGAGAGCTACGAGCAGTACTTC	CASSFLAGESYEQYF
-	14	-	TRBV18	TRBJ2-3	TGTGCCAGCTCACCAAGGTTAGGGACAGATACGCAGTATTTT	CASSPRLGTDTQYF
-	14	-	TRBV6-5	TRBJ1-1	TGTGCCAGCAGTCCATGGGGGGGAGGAACTGAAGCTTTCTTT	CASSPWGGGTEAFF
-	14	-	TRBV28	TRBJ1-5	TGTGCCAGCAGATCGGGAGATCGTGATCAGCCCCAGCATTTT	CASRSGDRDQPQHF
TRBD2	15	-	TRBV7-3	TRBJ2-1	TGTGCCAGCAGCTTATTTGGGACTAGCGGGACTGAGCAGTTCTTC	CASSLFGTSGTEQFF
TRBD1	14	-	TRBV30	TRBJ1-4	TGTGCCTGGACCTCGACAGGGGTTAATGAAAAACTGTTTTTT	CAWTSTGVNEKLFF
-	14	-	TRBV28	TRBJ1-4	TGTGCCAGCAGCCCTGGGACAACTAATGAAAAACTGTTTTTT	CASSPGTTNEKLFF